This TCR beta chain is drawn from a study of shared clonotypes between healthy human individuals. Study summary: Each donor contributed plates that comprised three CD4 naive, three CD4 memory, two CD8 naive and one CD8 memory. Study outcomes and limitations: Having only a few donors restricted how much genetic and exposure-history diversity was captured. The four-donor shared clonotypes exceeded non-shared clonotypes in generation probability, with non-shared ones scoring lower.

The material for each subset, its genomic DNA, was split evenly across several immunoSEQ plates. Only in-frame clones appear in the TCRdb table, and some are missing; sequencing was by immunoSEQ multiplex PCR. The repertoire holds about 600,000 clones, with 95% to 96% as singletons. CD45RO negativity and positive selection for CCR7 defined naive CD8 cells, a population that excluded terminally differentiated effector memory CD45RA+ cells. For this clone: Its antigen is as yet unknown. One junction end does not reproduce the germline sequence, and a read error may be involved.

The germline V gene has CDR1 ENHRY and CDR2 SYGVKD. CDR3 size: 13 residues. The chain recombines TRBV10-3 with TRBJ2-7; D not certain. The receptor was isolated from a woman in her 30s in good health. The source material was naive CD8+ T cells sorted from blood. CDR3 coding DNA: TGTGCCAGCAGTTACCCAGGCTCCTACGAGCAGTACTTC. Encoded protein: CASSYPGSYEQYF.